Listed below are T cell receptor beta chains from one sample, sequenced in a study of blood T cell repertoires in COVID-19. The method was immunoSEQ multiplex PCR; TCRdb's version includes in-frame clones alone and lacks a portion of them. The table lists 60,000 to 85,000 clones, 80% of them singletons. Material: peripheral blood. These receptors originate from a man aged 70-80 years who had recovered from COVID-19. The CDR3 runs from the conserved cysteine through the conserved F or W.

j_gene	len	v_gene	CDR3aa
TRBJ2-7	14	TRBV5-1	CASSLGVSGGEQYF
TRBJ1-1	14	TRBV9	CASSVSSENTEAFF
TRBJ1-5	12	TRBV28	CASYMGNQPQHF
TRBJ2-7	13	TRBV5-6	CASSLSPQYEQYF
TRBJ1-1	13	TRBV30	CAFRRDLNTEAFF
TRBJ2-3	13	TRBV12-3/TRBV12-4	CASSLQGTDTQYF
TRBJ2-1	13	TRBV13	CASSLVTDNEQFF
TRBJ1-2	12	TRBV7-2	CASSPGGNGYTF
TRBJ2-5	15	TRBV7-2	CASSYLAGGQETQYF
TRBJ1-1	13	TRBV27	CASSLSREEKAFF
TRBJ1-2	14	TRBV3-1/TRBV3-2	CASSHLQGFQGYTF
TRBJ2-7	14	TRBV7-2	CASNPGQGTSEQYF
TRBJ2-4	15	TRBV6-1	CASSEGWAGENIQYF
TRBJ2-7	19	TRBV5-1	CASSLALGQGTSGRSEQYF
TRBJ2-7	15	TRBV5-1	CASSSPPAVTYEQYF
TRBJ1-3	14	TRBV29-1	CSVRVQSSGNTIYF
TRBJ1-1	14	TRBV5-1	CASSLGTGQGKAFF
TRBJ2-5	14	TRBV29-1	CSAGTSGNRETQYF
TRBJ1-2	14	TRBV9	CASRDRRGSGGYTF
TRBJ2-7	17	TRBV18	CASSPRATLLSSYEQYF
TRBJ1-1	14	TRBV4-3	CASSPGGGNTEAFF
TRBJ2-7	14	TRBV7-2	CASSSRGEPYEQYF
TRBJ1-2	13	TRBV27	CASSLDRGVGYTF
TRBJ2-5	14	TRBV7-9	CASSRTSYQETQYF
TRBJ1-1	14	TRBV5-6	CASRRQGASSEAFF
TRBJ2-7	15	TRBV6-6	CASSQISGRGHEQYF